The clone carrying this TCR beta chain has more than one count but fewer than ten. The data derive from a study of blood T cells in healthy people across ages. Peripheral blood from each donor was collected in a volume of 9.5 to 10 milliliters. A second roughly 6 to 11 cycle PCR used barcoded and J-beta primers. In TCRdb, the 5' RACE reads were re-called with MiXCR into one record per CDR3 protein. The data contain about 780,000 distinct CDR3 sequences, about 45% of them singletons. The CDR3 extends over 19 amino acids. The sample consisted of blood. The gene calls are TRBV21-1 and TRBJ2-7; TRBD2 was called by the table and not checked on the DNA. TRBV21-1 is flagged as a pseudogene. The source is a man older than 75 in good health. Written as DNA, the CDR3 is TGTGCCAGCAGCAAAGACGCGGGACTCCAAAGACGGAACACCTACGAGCAGTACTTC. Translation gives CASSKDAGLQRRNTYEQYF.